The 13 T cell receptor beta chains reported below all come from one sample, sequenced in a study of T cell responses to AZD1222 COVID-19 vaccine. The repertoire was sequenced with immunoSEQ multiplex PCR; TCRdb's copy has only in-frame clones and lacks some. This sample has some 120,000 clones, with around 83% found just once. The sequencing used peripheral blood, collected on day 0 of AZD1222 vaccination. The receptors were sampled from an adult in good health.

The rearrangement joins TRBV9 to TRBJ1-1; 10 bases are shared with TRBD1. Germline loops: CDR1 SGDLS, CDR2 YYNGEE. Trimming cost V 2 bases and J 1 base; bases outside gene matches: 2. CDR3 size: 15 residues. CDR3 DNA: TGTGCCAGCAGCGTCTGGACAGGGGGGAACACTGAAGCTTTCTTT. Translating gives CASSVWTGGNTEAFF. Full variable domain (outside the CDR3, taken from reference TRBV9 and TRBJ1-1): DSGVTQTPKHLITATGQRVTLRCSPRSGDLSVYWYQQSLDQGLQFLIQYYNGEERAKGNILERFSAQQFPDLHSELNLSSLELGDSALYFCASSVWTGGNTEAFFGQGTRLTVV.

This clone was seen a few times. V gene TRBV25-1 combines with J gene TRBJ1-1; the D gene is possibly TRBD1 (5 bases). Germline lookup yields CDR1 MGHDK and CDR2 SYGVNS. The CDR3 consists of 12 residues. V was trimmed by 3 bases and J by 6 bases, leaving 8 bases between them. The CDR3, as DNA: TGTGCCAGCAGTGAGGGGGGAGCTGAAGCTTTCTTT. Its translation: CASSEGGAEAFF. Variable domain in full (rest from reference TRBV25-1 and TRBJ1-1): EADIYQTPRYLVIGTGKKITLECSQTMGHDKMYWYQQDPGMELHLIHYSYGVNSTEKGDLSSESTVSRIRTEHFPLTLESARPSHTSQYLCASSEGGAEAFFGQGTRLTVV.

In this sample, this clone turned up once. The rearrangement links TRBV6-2 or TRBV6-3 to TRBJ2-2; D not certain. Germline CDR1 and CDR2: MNHEY and SVGEGT. V was shortened by 2 bases and J by 3 bases, with 10 bases between the two germline ends. There are 15 residues in the CDR3. The CDR3 coding sequence is TGTGCCAGCAGTTACGTGGGCCCATACACCGGGGAGCTGTTTTTT. Its protein is CASSYVGPYTGELFF.

This sequence joins TRBV24-1 and TRBJ2-1, with TRBD1 identical over 8 bases. The CDR3 loop spans 15 amino acids. V trimming: 3 bases; J trimming: 5 bases; junction bases outside the gene matches: 5. Germline assignment: CDR1 KGHDR and CDR2 SFDVKD. The CDR3 sequence: CATSDLGTGDNEQFF. The CDR3 region has the DNA TGTGCCACCAGTGATCTCGGGACAGGAGACAATGAGCAGTTCTTC.

The V gene is TRBV6-6, the J gene TRBJ1-1; no clear D gene. Germline V gives CDR1 MNHNY, CDR2 SVGAGI (reference sequence). V was trimmed by 8 bases and J by 5 bases, leaving 6 bases between them. This CDR3 is built from 10 residues. This chain's CDR3 is CASGRTEAFF. The CDR3 nucleotides read TGTGCCAGCGGGCGGACTGAAGCTTTCTTT.

The V call is TRBV10-3, the J call TRBJ1-3; TRBD1 is a possible D gene (6 bases). The CDR3 contains 15 residues. From germline, CDR1 is ENHRY and CDR2 SYGVKD. The V gene lost 10 bases and the J gene lost 0 bases, with 16 bases spanning the gap. The chain's CDR3 is CATVAGGASGNTIYF. The CDR3 DNA is TGTGCCACCGTGGCGGGGGGCGCCTCTGGAAACACCATATATTTT.

J is TRBJ1-2 and V is TRBV27, with D possibly TRBD1 on 6 matching bases. Trimming removed 8 bases from V and 7 bases from J, with 17 bases in between. The germline gives CDR1 MNHEY, CDR2 SMNVEV (reference sequence). The CDR3 runs 13 residues. In DNA, the CDR3 is TGTGCCAGCGGTCGTTCCAGGGGTGGTGGCTACACCTTC. Protein product: CASGRSRGGGYTF.

The CDR3 protein is CASSPQGLGTGELFF. The CDR3 nucleotides are TGCGCCAGCAGCCCGCAGGGGTTGGGGACCGGGGAGCTGTTTTTT. The gene calls are TRBV5-1 and TRBJ2-2; D is perhaps TRBD1 (6 bases). Germline CDR1 is SGHRS and CDR2 is YFSETQ. The CDR3 has 15 amino acids. V was shortened by 4 bases and J by 5 bases, with 15 bases between the two germline ends.

A few counts support this clone. The V and J genes are TRBV28 and TRBJ2-3; TRBD1 might be the D (6 bases). Germline values: CDR1 MDHEN, CDR2 SYDVKM. V dropped 2 bases and J dropped 5 bases, with 8 bases sitting between them. This CDR3 contains 13 residues. The CDR3 DNA sequence: TGTGCCAGCAGTTTACTACAGGGAGATACGCAGTATTTT. Protein product: CASSLLQGDTQYF.

The chain couples TRBV27 to TRBJ2-7, with 10 bases that match TRBD1. The trim removed 6 bases at V and 3 bases at J, leaving 14 bases unmatched. In germline, CDR1 is MNHEY, CDR2 SMNVEV (reference sequence). The CDR3 spans 17 residues. The CDR3 here is CASRSAGTGEGIYEQYF. CDR3 nucleotide sequence: TGTGCCAGCAGGTCGGCGGGGACAGGGGAGGGGATCTACGAGCAGTACTTC.

This sequence joins TRBV3-1 (or the pseudogene TRBV3-2) and TRBJ2-2, with 7 bases matching TRBD2. CDR3 length: 17 residues. V trimming: 0 bases; J trimming: 0 bases; junction bases outside the gene matches: 4. Germline CDR1 is LGHDT and CDR2 is YNNKEL (reference sequence). The chain's CDR3 is CASSQEIGGTNTGELFF. The CDR3 bases are TGTGCCAGCAGCCAAGAAATCGGGGGGACGAACACCGGGGAGCTGTTTTTT.

The chain joins TRBV28 to TRBJ2-7; 8 nucleotides align to TRBD1. CDR1 is MDHEN and CDR2 is SYDVKM in the germline V gene. This CDR3 has 14 amino acids. V gave up 4 bases and J gave up 2 bases; unmatched junction bases: 4. CDR3 residues: CASSSLQGAYEQYF. The CDR3 region has the DNA TGTGCCAGCAGTTCCCTACAGGGGGCCTACGAGCAGTACTTC.

The genes are TRBV30 and TRBJ1-2; D possibly corresponds to TRBD1 (5 bases). Trimming stripped 0 bases from V and 4 bases from J, with 12 bases between. The CDR3 totals 14 residues. Per the germline V gene, CDR1 is GTSNPN and CDR2 is SVGIG (reference sequence). This CDR3 is CAWSVHEGSYGYTF. CDR3 nucleotide sequence: TGTGCCTGGAGTGTACACGAGGGGTCCTATGGCTACACCTTC.